One and the same sample provided the 5 T cell receptor beta chains below, sequenced in a study of CD4 T cells in relation to SARS-CoV-2 and coronaviruses. The unexposed donors gave CD4+ T cells in about 2010-2019, prior to COVID-19. The cells were cultured for about ten days before CD4+ T cells were isolated. Using immunoSEQ multiplex PCR, the repertoire was profiled, and TCRdb retains in-frame clones only, with some absent. The table lists approximately 17,000 clones, 78% of them singletons, with less than 20% in the top ten. No antigen has been assigned to these receptors. Sequencing was performed on CD4+ T cells from PBMCs, cultured in vitro. The receptors derive from a human donor in good health.

The chain recombines TRBV5-1 with TRBJ2-2, with unresolved D. The CDR3 runs 14 residues. V was shortened by 1 base and J by 4 bases, with 8 bases between the two germline ends. Germline V CDR1 and CDR2: SGHRS, YFSETQ. This CDR3 reads CASSLLLTTGELFF. The CDR3, as DNA: TGCGCCAGCAGCTTGTTACTCACCACCGGGGAGCTGTTTTTT.

This chain connects TRBV10-3 to TRBJ2-3, with 10 bases aligning to TRBD2. The CDR3 length is 16 residues. V lost 6 bases, J lost 0 bases, and 6 bases stayed unmatched. Looked up from germline, CDR1 is ENHRY and CDR2 is SYGVKD. The CDR3 DNA reads TGTGCCATCAGGGACATAGCGGGAGGAAGCACAGATACGCAGTATTTT. The encoded protein is CAIRDIAGGSTDTQYF.

CDR3 nucleotides: TGTGCCAGTAAGGGGACCGGGACAGGGTACTACGAGCAGTACTTC. It specifies CASKGTGTGYYEQYF. The rearrangement uses TRBV19 and TRBJ2-7; 9 positions match TRBD1. Germline V gene data show CDR1 as LNHDA and CDR2 as SQIVND (reference sequence). The V and J ends lost 7 bases and 3 bases, in that order; junction bases with no gene match: 10. There are 15 residues in the CDR3.

The chain couples TRBV21-1 to TRBJ1-3; the table gives TRBD1 as D, unverified against the DNA. TRBV21-1 is flagged as a pseudogene. This CDR3 is 16 amino acids long. For the CDR3, the DNA is TGTGCCAGCAGCCTACGACAGCGACTCTCTGGAAACACCATATATTTT. Its translation is CASSLRQRLSGNTIYF.

This clone was counted a single time. The chain combines TRBV5-1 with TRBJ2-5; possibly TRBD1 for D (5 bases). Germline values: CDR1 SGHRS, CDR2 YFSETQ. V was clipped by 4 bases and J by 4 bases, with 17 bases between them. The CDR3 is 15 amino acids. The CDR3 sequence is CASSRAGILGETQYF. CDR3 in DNA: TGCGCCAGCAGCAGGGCAGGGATTTTAGGAGAGACCCAGTACTTC.